This TCR beta chain was captured in a study of T-cell reconstitution after alpha-beta-depleted transplantation in children. As for this clonotype: Its specificity is unknown.

Germline CDR1 is SGHDN and CDR2 is FVKESK. V was clipped by 0 bases and J by 4 bases, with 9 bases between them. The CDR3 sequence is 15 residues long. Unique molecular identifiers were used to barcode this TCRbeta library. TCRdb re-called the PCR reads through MiXCR, storing one row per CDR3 protein. The top ten hold 27% of the sample, which has more than 400,000 distinct CDR3 sequences, 43% seen once. Study-wide results and caveats: Newly generated T cells supplied most T-cell counts and diversity one year post-transplant. It was reported that alpha-beta T cells came from several hundred expanded graft clones (about two months after transplant). Some patients' high day-60 TCRbeta diversity was traced to surviving recipient T cells and thymic progenitors.

V is TRBV14 and J is TRBJ2-2; D not resolved. Specimen: PBMCs, collected before TCRalphabeta/CD19-depleted stem cell transplant. The clonotype comes from a girl under 10 years old with aplastic anemia, due to receive a stem cell transplant. CDR3 DNA sequence: TGTGCCAGCAGCCAAGAACTACTGGTCACCGGGGAGCTGTTTTTT. Translating it yields CASSQELLVTGELFF.